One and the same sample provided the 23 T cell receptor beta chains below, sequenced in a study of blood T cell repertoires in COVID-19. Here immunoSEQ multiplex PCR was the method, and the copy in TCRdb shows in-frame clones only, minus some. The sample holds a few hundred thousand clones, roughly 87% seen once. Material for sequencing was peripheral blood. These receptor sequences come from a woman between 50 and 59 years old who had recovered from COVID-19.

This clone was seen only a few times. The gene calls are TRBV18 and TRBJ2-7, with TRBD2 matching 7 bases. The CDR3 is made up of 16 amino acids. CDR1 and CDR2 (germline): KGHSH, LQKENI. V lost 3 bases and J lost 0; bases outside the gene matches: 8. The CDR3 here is CASSPQTSSSSYEQYF. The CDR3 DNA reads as TGTGCCAGCTCACCTCAGACTAGCTCGAGCTCCTACGAGCAGTACTTC.

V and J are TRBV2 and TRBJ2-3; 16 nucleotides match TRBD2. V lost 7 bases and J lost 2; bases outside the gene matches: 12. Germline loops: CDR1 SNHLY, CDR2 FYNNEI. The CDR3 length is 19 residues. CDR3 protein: CASNPGLAGGPRSTDTQYF. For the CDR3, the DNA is TGTGCCAGCAACCCGGGACTAGCGGGGGGGCCGCGGTCCACAGATACGCAGTATTTT. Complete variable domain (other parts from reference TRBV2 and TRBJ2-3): EPEVTQTPSHQVTQMGQEVILRCVPISNHLYFYWYRQILGQKVEFLVSFYNNEISEKSEIFDDQFSVERPDGSNFTLKIRSTKLEDSAMYFCASNPGLAGGPRSTDTQYFGPGTRLTVL.

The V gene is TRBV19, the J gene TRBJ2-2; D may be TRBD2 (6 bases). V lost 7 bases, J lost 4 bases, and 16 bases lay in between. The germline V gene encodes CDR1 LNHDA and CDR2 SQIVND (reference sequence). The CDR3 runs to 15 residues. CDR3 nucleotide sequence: TGTGCCAGTATGAGTAGGAGGGCCAGCACCGGGGAGCTGTTTTTT. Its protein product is CASMSRRASTGELFF.

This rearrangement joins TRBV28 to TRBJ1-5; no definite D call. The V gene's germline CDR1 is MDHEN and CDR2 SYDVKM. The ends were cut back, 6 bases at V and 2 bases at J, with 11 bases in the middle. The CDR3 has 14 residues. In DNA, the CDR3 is TGTGCCAGCAGATCCTTCGGGGGCAATCAGCCCCAGCATTTT. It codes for CASRSFGGNQPQHF.

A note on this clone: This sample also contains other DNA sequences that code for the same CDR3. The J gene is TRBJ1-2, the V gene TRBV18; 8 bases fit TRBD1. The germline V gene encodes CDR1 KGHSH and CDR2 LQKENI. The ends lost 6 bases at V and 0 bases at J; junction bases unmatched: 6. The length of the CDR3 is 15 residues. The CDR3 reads CASSRGQGANYGYTF. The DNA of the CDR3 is TGTGCCAGCTCCCGCGGACAGGGAGCTAACTATGGCTACACCTTC.

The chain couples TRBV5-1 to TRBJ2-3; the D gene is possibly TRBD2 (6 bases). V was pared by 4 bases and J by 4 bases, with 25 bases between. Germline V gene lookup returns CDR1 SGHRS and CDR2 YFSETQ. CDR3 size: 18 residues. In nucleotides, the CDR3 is TGCGCCAGCAGCGACGACCGGGAGTTCCGCAGGGTATCAGATACGCAGTATTTT. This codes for CASSDDREFRRVSDTQYF.

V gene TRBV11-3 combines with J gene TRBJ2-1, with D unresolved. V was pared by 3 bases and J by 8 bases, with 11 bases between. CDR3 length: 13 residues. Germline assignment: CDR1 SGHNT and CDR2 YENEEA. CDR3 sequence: CASSFGGGDEQFF. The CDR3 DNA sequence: TGTGCCAGCAGCTTCGGTGGCGGCGATGAGCAGTTCTTC.

The CDR3 nucleotides read TGTGCCTGGACCCTAGGACAATATGGCTACACCTTC. Residues: CAWTLGQYGYTF. The V call is TRBV30, the J call TRBJ1-2; maybe TRBD1 (5 bases). Trimming removed 4 bases from V and 5 bases from J, with 11 bases in between. Germline CDR1 is GTSNPN and CDR2 is SVGIG (reference sequence). This CDR3 has 12 residues. The whole variable domain, filled in from reference TRBV30 and TRBJ1-2, reads SQTIHQWPATLVQPVGSPLSLECTVEGTSNPNLYWYRQAAGRGLQLLFYSVGIGQISSEVPQNLSASRPQDRQFILSSKKLLLSDSGFYLCAWTLGQYGYTFGSGTRLTVV.

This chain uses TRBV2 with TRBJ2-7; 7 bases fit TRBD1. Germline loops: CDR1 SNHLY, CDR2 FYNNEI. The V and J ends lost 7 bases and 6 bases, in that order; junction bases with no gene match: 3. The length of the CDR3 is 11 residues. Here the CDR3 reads CASINRGEQYF. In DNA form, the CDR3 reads TGTGCCAGCATAAACAGGGGCGAGCAGTACTTC.

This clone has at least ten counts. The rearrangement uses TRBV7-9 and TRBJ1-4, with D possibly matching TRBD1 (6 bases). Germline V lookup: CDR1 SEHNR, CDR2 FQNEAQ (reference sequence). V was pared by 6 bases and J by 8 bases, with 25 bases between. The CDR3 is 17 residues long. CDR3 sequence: CASSSTTSGTFGEKLFF. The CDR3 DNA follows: TGTGCCAGCAGTTCCACCACCTCCGGGACATTTGGCGAAAAACTGTTTTTT.

The CDR3 spells CASRYTGGMGTEAFF. As DNA, the CDR3 is TGTGCCAGCAGATATACAGGGGGCATGGGCACTGAAGCTTTCTTT. The J gene is TRBJ1-1, the V gene TRBV7-9; 9 positions agree with TRBD1. The CDR3 is made up of 15 amino acids. V shed 6 bases and J 4 bases; nucleotides not matched to a gene: 9. Germline CDR1 SEHNR, CDR2 FQNEAQ (reference sequence).

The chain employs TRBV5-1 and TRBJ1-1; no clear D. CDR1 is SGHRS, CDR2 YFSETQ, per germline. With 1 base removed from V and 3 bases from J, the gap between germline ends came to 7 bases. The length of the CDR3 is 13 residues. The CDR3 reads CASSLTDDTEAFF. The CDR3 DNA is TGCGCCAGCAGCTTGACAGACGACACTGAAGCTTTCTTT.

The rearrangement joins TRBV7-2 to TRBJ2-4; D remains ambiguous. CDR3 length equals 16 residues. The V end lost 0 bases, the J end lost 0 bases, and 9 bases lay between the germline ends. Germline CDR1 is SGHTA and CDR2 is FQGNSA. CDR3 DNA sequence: TGTGCCAGCAGCTTAGCAGCGAGCTTAGCCAAAAACATTCAGTACTTC. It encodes CASSLAASLAKNIQYF.

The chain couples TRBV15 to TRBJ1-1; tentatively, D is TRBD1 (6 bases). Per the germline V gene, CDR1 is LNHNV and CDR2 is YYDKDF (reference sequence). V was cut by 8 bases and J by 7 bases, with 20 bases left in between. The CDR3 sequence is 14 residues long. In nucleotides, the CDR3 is TGTGCCACCCAACGGCGGGGGCGGGAGAGTGAAGCTTTCTTT. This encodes CATQRRGRESEAFF. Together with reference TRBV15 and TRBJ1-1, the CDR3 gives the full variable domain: DAMVIQNPRYQVTQFGKPVTLSCSQTLNHNVMYWYQQKSSQAPKLLFHYYDKDFNNEADTPDNFQSRRPNTSFCFLDIRSPGLGDTAMYLCATQRRGRESEAFFGQGTRLTVV.

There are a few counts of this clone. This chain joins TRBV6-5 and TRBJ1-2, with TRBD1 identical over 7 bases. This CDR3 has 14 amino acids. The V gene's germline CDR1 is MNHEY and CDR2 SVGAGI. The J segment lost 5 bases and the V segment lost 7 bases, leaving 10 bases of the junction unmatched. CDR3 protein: CASTSGQQLYGYTF. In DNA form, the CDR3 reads TGTGCCAGCACCTCGGGACAGCAACTATATGGCTACACCTTC.

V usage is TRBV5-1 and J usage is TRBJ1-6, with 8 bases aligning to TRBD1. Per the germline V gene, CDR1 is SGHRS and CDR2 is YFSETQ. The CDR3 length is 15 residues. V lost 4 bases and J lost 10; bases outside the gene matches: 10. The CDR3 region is CASSLLRDRQSPLHF. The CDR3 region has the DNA TGCGCCAGCAGCCTCTTAAGGGACAGGCAGTCACCCCTCCACTTT.

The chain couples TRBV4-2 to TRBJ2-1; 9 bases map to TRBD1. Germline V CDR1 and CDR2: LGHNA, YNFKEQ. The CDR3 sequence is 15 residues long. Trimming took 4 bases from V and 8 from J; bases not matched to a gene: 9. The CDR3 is CASSLRPGQGDEQFF. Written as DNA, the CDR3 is TGTGCCAGCAGCCTCCGACCGGGACAGGGAGATGAGCAGTTCTTC.

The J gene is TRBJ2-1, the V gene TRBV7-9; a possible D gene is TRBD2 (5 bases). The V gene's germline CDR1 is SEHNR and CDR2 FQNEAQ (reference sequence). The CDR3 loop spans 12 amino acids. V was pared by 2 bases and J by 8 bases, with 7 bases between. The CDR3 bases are TGTGCCAGCAGCTTAATGGAGGATGAGCAGTTCTTC. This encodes CASSLMEDEQFF.

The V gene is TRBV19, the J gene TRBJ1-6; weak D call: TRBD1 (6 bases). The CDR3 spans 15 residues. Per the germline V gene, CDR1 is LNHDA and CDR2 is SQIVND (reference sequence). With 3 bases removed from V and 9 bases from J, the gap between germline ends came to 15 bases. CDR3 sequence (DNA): TGTGCCAGTAGTATCTCACCAGGGGAAAGTTCACCCCTCCACTTT. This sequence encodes CASSISPGESSPLHF.

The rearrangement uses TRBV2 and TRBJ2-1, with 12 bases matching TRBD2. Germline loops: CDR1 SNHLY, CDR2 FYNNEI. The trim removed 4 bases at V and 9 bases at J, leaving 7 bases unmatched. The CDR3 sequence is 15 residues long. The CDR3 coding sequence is TGTGCCAGCAGTGTGCGGGCTAGCGGGAGGGGTGAGCAGTTCTTC. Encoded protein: CASSVRASGRGEQFF.

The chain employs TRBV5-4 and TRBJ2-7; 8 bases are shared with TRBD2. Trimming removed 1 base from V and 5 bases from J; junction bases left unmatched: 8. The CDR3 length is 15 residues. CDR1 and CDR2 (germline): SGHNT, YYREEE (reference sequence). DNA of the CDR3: TGTGCCAGCAGCTTGAGGGGACTAGTTGCCAACGAGCAGTACTTC. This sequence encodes CASSLRGLVANEQYF.

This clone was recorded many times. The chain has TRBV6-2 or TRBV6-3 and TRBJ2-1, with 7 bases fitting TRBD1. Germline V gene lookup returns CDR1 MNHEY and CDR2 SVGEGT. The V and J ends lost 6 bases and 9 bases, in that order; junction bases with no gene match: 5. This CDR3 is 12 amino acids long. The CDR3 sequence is CASSPGQIEQFF. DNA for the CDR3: TGTGCCAGCAGCCCGGGACAGATTGAGCAGTTCTTC.

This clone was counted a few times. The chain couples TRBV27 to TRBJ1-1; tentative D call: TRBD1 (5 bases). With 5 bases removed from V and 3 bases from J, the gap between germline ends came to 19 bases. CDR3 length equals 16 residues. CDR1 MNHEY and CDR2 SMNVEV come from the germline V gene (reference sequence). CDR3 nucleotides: TGTGCCAGCAGTCCATACGACATCGTCAGGGACACTGAAGCTTTCTTT. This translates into CASSPYDIVRDTEAFF.